One sample yielded the 23 T cell receptor beta chains listed below, sequenced in a study of T cell repertoires in cytomegalovirus infection. Which antigens these TCRs recognize remains unknown. Via MiXCR, TCRdb re-called the reads, giving one row per CDR3 protein. This table has 100,000 to 150,000 distinct CDR3 sequences, about 24% appearing once. The specimen was PBMCs, sequenced either directly or after in vitro stimulation (not recorded which). The receptors originated from a human donor in good health (CMV status not recorded). Some clones in this sample may be carry-over from other donors' samples.

The chain employs TRBV12-3 or TRBV12-4 and TRBJ2-7; 7 bases fit TRBD2. V shed 2 bases and J 7 bases; nucleotides not matched to a gene: 26. The CDR3 is 20 residues long. The CDR3 spells CASSLSGRGAQSGGTGEQYV. The CDR3 coding sequence is TGTGCCAGCAGTTTATCTGGCCGGGGAGCTCAGTCGGGGGGTACCGGGGAGCAGTACGTC.

This clonotype showed up many times. The chain links TRBV7-2 to TRBJ1-2; the D is unclear. From germline, CDR1 is SGHTA and CDR2 FQGNSA. The CDR3 has 12 residues. The V and J ends lost 5 bases and 8 bases respectively, with 12 bases between them. The CDR3 region is CASSPPPTGYTF. As DNA, the CDR3 is TGTGCCAGCAGCCCACCCCCCACGGGCTACACCTTC.

This clonotype was recorded many times. The chain couples TRBV7-8 to TRBJ1-2, with D tentatively TRBD1 (6 bases). V lost 5 bases, J lost 4 bases, and 23 bases lay in between. This CDR3 is 17 amino acids long. Germline values: CDR1 SGHVS, CDR2 FQNEAQ. The CDR3 coding sequence is TGTGCCAGCAGCCAAGATTCCAGGGGATTAACAAGCTATGGCTACACCTTC. Translation: CASSQDSRGLTSYGYTF.

This clonotype showed up many times. The rearrangement links TRBV10-3 to TRBJ1-2; D ambiguous. The germline V and J ends were trimmed by 3 bases and 4 bases, with 12 bases remaining between them. CDR1 and CDR2 (germline): ENHRY, SYGVKD. The CDR3 is 14 amino acids. The CDR3: CAISEVTETYGYTF. The CDR3 nucleotides are TGTGCCATCAGTGAAGTCACGGAGACCTATGGCTACACCTTC.

This clonotype has a handful of counts. The rearrangement uses TRBV6-2 or TRBV6-3 and TRBJ2-4; 11 bases fit TRBD1. CDR1 MNHEY and CDR2 SVGEGT come from the germline V gene. Germline trimming cut 8 bases from V and 15 bases from J; bases unmatched to any gene: 6. This CDR3 contains 11 residues. The CDR3 sequence is CASLGQGVWYF. The CDR3 DNA sequence: TGTGCCAGCCTGGGACAGGGGGTTTGGTACTTC.

This clonotype was recorded a few times. The J gene is TRBJ1-1, the V gene TRBV7-2, with D perhaps TRBD1 (5 bases). Germline V gives CDR1 SGHTA, CDR2 FQGNSA. V was trimmed by 5 bases and J by 4 bases, leaving 14 bases between them. This CDR3 comprises 14 residues. The CDR3 loop reads CASSPQGAVTEAFF. The DNA for the CDR3 is TGTGCCAGCAGCCCCCAGGGTGCGGTCACTGAAGCTTTCTTT.

This clonotype was seen ten or more times. The chain has TRBV7-2 and TRBJ2-1, with 9 bases identical to TRBD2. This CDR3 is built from 18 residues. The V gene's germline CDR1 is SGHTA and CDR2 FQGNSA. Unmatched junction bases numbered 18, after V lost 4 bases and J lost 8 bases. The CDR3 loop is CASSSPPASGTFDDEQFF. CDR3 nucleotides: TGTGCCAGCAGCTCCCCCCCGGCTAGCGGGACTTTTGACGATGAGCAGTTCTTC.

The V call is TRBV19, the J call TRBJ2-3; 9 bases fit TRBD1. The CDR3 runs 14 residues. The V and J ends lost 6 bases and 6 bases, in that order; junction bases with no gene match: 7. The germline V gene has CDR1 LNHDA and CDR2 SQIVND (reference sequence). CDR3 nucleotide sequence: TGTGCCAGTAGCACGGGACAGGGTTGGGATACGCAGTATTTT. Protein product: CASSTGQGWDTQYF.

The chain couples TRBV6-2 or TRBV6-3 to TRBJ2-7; D possibly uses TRBD1 or TRBD2 (5 bases each). V lost 6 bases to trimming and J lost 1 base, with 16 bases between them. Germline CDR1 reads MNHEY; CDR2 reads SVGEGT. The CDR3 has 15 residues. CDR3 protein: CASSSDVGVSYEQYF. The CDR3 coding sequence is TGTGCCAGCAGCAGCGACGTGGGGGTGTCCTACGAGCAGTACTTC.

This clonotype occurred a few times. This chain joins TRBV28 and TRBJ2-7, with D maybe TRBD2 (6 bases). CDR1 and CDR2 from the germline V gene are MDHEN and SYDVKM. CDR3 size: 14 residues. Deletions cut 7 bases from V and 3 bases from J, with 16 bases between. The CDR3 is CASNPTGLIYEQYF. CDR3 nucleotide sequence: TGTGCCAGCAATCCGACGGGACTTATCTACGAGCAGTACTTC.

As regards this clonotype: With a much larger clone just one base away, this may be a read error. The V gene is TRBV28, the J gene TRBJ1-2, with TRBD1 identical over 9 bases. Per the germline V gene, CDR1 is MDHEN and CDR2 is SYDVKM. After removal of 4 bases from V and 3 bases from J, the junction contained 6 bases not matched to a gene. The CDR3 loop spans 15 amino acids. The CDR3 region has the DNA TGTGCCAGCAGTTCATCCCGACAGGGGGACTATGGCTACACCTTC. Its protein is CASSSSRQGDYGYTF.

This clonotype was found many times. The chain joins TRBV7-8 to TRBJ1-2, with D possibly TRBD1 on 5 matching bases. The CDR3 length is 13 residues. In germline, CDR1 is SGHVS, CDR2 FQNEAQ. V was shortened by 3 bases and J by 6 bases, with 11 bases between the two germline ends. The CDR3 bases are TGTGCCAGCAGCTTCCCGGGGGAGGATGGCTACACCTTC. This encodes CASSFPGEDGYTF.

Ten or more counts support this clonotype. The chain recombines TRBV7-8 with TRBJ1-2; no reliable D call. Between the trimmed V and J ends, which lost 1 base and 2 bases, there was a span of 8 bases. Germline V lookup: CDR1 SGHVS, CDR2 FQNEAQ. CDR3 length: 14 amino acids. The CDR3 spells CASSLELRNYGYTF. The CDR3 DNA reads as TGTGCCAGCAGCTTAGAACTGAGAAACTATGGCTACACCTTC.

The chain recombines TRBV20-1 with TRBJ2-7; D unresolved. From germline, CDR1 is DFQATT and CDR2 SNEGSKA (reference sequence). The CDR3 sequence is 13 residues long. The V and J ends lost 5 bases and 4 bases respectively, with 15 bases between them. CDR3 residues: CSAPRPGPYEQYF. CDR3 nucleotide sequence: TGCAGTGCTCCCCGCCCCGGACCTTACGAGCAGTACTTC.

J is TRBJ2-3 and V is TRBV7-9; 8 bases align to TRBD2. This CDR3 is 16 amino acids long. The V gene's germline CDR1 is SEHNR and CDR2 FQNEAQ (reference sequence). The junction had 7 bases not matched to a gene; V was cut back by 5 bases and J by 0 bases. This CDR3 reads CASSVTSGASTDTQYF. In nucleotides, the CDR3 is TGTGCCAGCAGCGTAACTAGCGGAGCTAGCACAGATACGCAGTATTTT.

This clonotype was recorded once. V and J are TRBV7-9 and TRBJ1-4; D is perhaps TRBD1 (5 bases). V lost 4 bases and J 7 bases, leaving 16 bases between the germline ends. This CDR3 contains 15 residues. Looked up from germline, CDR1 is SEHNR and CDR2 is FQNEAQ (reference sequence). CDR3 amino acids: CASSSPGDGGEKLFF. Here the CDR3 DNA reads TGTGCCAGCAGCTCCCCGGGGGACGGGGGTGAAAAACTGTTTTTT. Using reference TRBV7-9 and TRBJ1-4 for the parts outside the CDR3, the full variable domain is DTGVSQNPRHKITKRGQNVTFRCDPISEHNRLYWYRQTLGQGPEFLTYFQNEAQLEKSRLLSDRFSAERPKGSFSTLEIQRTEQGDSAMYLCASSSPGDGGEKLFFGSGTQLSVL.

Comment on this clonotype: The junction does not match germline at one end; this may be a read error. The chain is built from TRBV11-2 and TRBJ2-5; perhaps TRBD1 as D (6 bases). The germline gives CDR1 SGHAT, CDR2 FQNNGV. The CDR3 consists of 12 residues. The CDR3 loop reads CASSEKREPGDF. As DNA, the CDR3 is TGTGCCAGCAGCGAAAAGAGGGAGCCAGGGGACTTC.

The chain links TRBV19 to TRBJ1-3; TRBD1 aligns across 9 bases. The CDR3 is made up of 20 amino acids. Germline lookup yields CDR1 LNHDA and CDR2 SQIVND (reference sequence). Trimming cost V 10 bases and J 0 bases; bases outside gene matches: 22. CDR3 sequence: CAKLEPGQGPSDRSGNTIYF. The CDR3, as DNA: TGTGCCAAACTGGAACCGGGACAGGGCCCATCAGACCGCTCTGGAAACACCATATATTTT.

There are a few counts of this clonotype. The J gene is TRBJ1-1, the V gene TRBV6-1, with D unresolved. Trimming took 2 bases from V and 2 from J, leaving 6 bases between them. The CDR3 covers 13 residues. Germline V gives CDR1 MNHNS, CDR2 SASEGT. CDR3 nucleotides: TGTGCCAGCAGTGAACAGATAAACACTGAAGCTTTCTTT. Amino acid sequence: CASSEQINTEAFF.

The chain has TRBV6-8 and TRBJ2-2; 11 nucleotides match TRBD1. V shed 7 bases, J shed 2 bases, and the junction held 6 bases outside the gene matches. CDR3 length equals 16 residues. Germline CDR1 reads MNHGY; CDR2 reads SAAAGT. CDR3 nucleotide sequence: TGTGCCAGCATACGGACAGGGGGCGAAAACACCGGGGAGCTGTTTTTT. Its translation: CASIRTGGENTGELFF.

This clonotype was detected only a few times. The chain recombines TRBV27 with TRBJ1-2; tentative D call: TRBD1 (6 bases). The germline V gene has CDR1 MNHEY and CDR2 SMNVEV (reference sequence). Trimming shortened V by 5 bases and J by 2 bases, and 12 bases separated the two germline ends. The CDR3 length is 14 residues. Here the CDR3 reads CASSKDRANYGYTF. CDR3 coding DNA: TGTGCCAGCAGTAAGGACAGAGCGAACTATGGCTACACCTTC.

In its sample, this clonotype was seen a few times. V gene TRBV4-3 combines with J gene TRBJ2-1; 7 bases are shared with TRBD2. J lost 8 bases, V lost 1 base, and 17 bases had no gene match. CDR1 is LGHNA and CDR2 is YSLEER in the germline V gene. This CDR3 comprises 18 residues. The CDR3 here is CASSQGRRVGGRVDEQFF. The DNA of the CDR3 is TGCGCCAGCAGCCAAGGCCGTAGGGTGGGCGGGAGAGTCGATGAGCAGTTCTTC.

The V call is TRBV6-1, the J call TRBJ1-5, with D uncertain. The CDR3 covers 14 residues. Germline V lookup: CDR1 MNHNS, CDR2 SASEGT. Trimming cost V 6 bases and J 3 bases, with 12 bases left between them. CDR3 bases: TGTGCCAGCAGCGGCGTGGGATCCAATCAGCCCCAGCATTTT. It translates to CASSGVGSNQPQHF.